Listed below are T cell receptor beta chains from one sample, sequenced in a study of blood T cell repertoires in COVID-19. TCRdb's copy holds only in-frame clones and misses some; the assay was immunoSEQ multiplex PCR. The table includes about 110,000 clones, about 89% detected once. The sequencing sample was made of peripheral blood. Receptor source: a middle-aged man with acute or convalescent COVID-19. Both conserved end residues are part of each CDR3. Each record gives: V gene, clone size, D gene, J gene, CDR3 protein, CDR3 DNA. D genes are given only for firm matches. Some rows mark clone size as missing; the rest say once, few, many or name a class of expanded clone.

v_gene: TRBV29-1; abundance: NA; d_gene: NA; j_gene: TRBJ1-2; CDR3aa: CSDFRGGGYTF; CDR3nt: TGCAGCGACTTCAGGGGAGGGGGCTACACCTTC
v_gene: TRBV27; abundance: NA; d_gene: NA; j_gene: TRBJ1-5; CDR3aa: CASSQGWGGYNQPQHF; CDR3nt: TGTGCCAGCAGCCAGGGGTGGGGCGGCTACAATCAGCCCCAGCATTTT
v_gene: TRBV2; abundance: NA; d_gene: TRBD2; j_gene: TRBJ2-5; CDR3aa: CARSAAGAETQYF; CDR3nt: TGTGCCAGGTCCGCAGCGGGAGCAGAGACCCAGTACTTC
v_gene: TRBV12-3/TRBV12-4; abundance: NA; d_gene: NA; j_gene: TRBJ1-1; CDR3aa: CASSLFQNTEAFF; CDR3nt: TGTGCCAGCAGTTTATTCCAGAACACTGAAGCTTTCTTT
v_gene: TRBV7-9; abundance: NA; d_gene: TRBD1; j_gene: TRBJ2-6; CDR3aa: CASSVRQGITHSGANVLTF; CDR3nt: TGTGCCAGCAGCGTCCGACAGGGAATTACACACTCTGGGGCCAACGTCCTGACTTTC
v_gene: TRBV6-6; abundance: NA; d_gene: NA; j_gene: TRBJ1-6; CDR3aa: CASMGGLGNSPLHF; CDR3nt: TGTGCCAGTATGGGGGGACTGGGGAATTCACCCCTCCACTTT
v_gene: TRBV18; abundance: once; d_gene: TRBD2; j_gene: TRBJ2-7; CDR3aa: CASSPGEKSKRDSYEQYF; CDR3nt: TGTGCCAGCTCACCAGGGGAGAAGAGCAAGCGGGACTCCTACGAGCAGTACTTC
v_gene: TRBV7-2; abundance: NA; d_gene: NA; j_gene: TRBJ2-5; CDR3aa: CASSPRGGETQYF; CDR3nt: TGTGCCAGCAGCCCACGGGGTGGGGAGACCCAGTACTTC
v_gene: TRBV5-4; abundance: NA; d_gene: NA; j_gene: TRBJ1-3; CDR3aa: CASSLDRSTGNTIYF; CDR3nt: TGTGCCAGCAGCTTGGACAGGTCGACTGGAAACACCATATATTTT
v_gene: TRBV12-3/TRBV12-4; abundance: NA; d_gene: NA; j_gene: TRBJ1-5; CDR3aa: CASSRKGDQPQHF; CDR3nt: TGTGCCAGCAGCCGGAAGGGGGATCAGCCCCAGCATTTT
v_gene: TRBV30; abundance: NA; d_gene: TRBD1; j_gene: TRBJ1-6; CDR3aa: CACGDRHNSPLHF; CDR3nt: TGTGCCTGCGGGGACAGGCATAATTCACCCCTCCACTTT
v_gene: TRBV12-3/TRBV12-4; abundance: NA; d_gene: TRBD1; j_gene: TRBJ1-2; CDR3aa: CASSLNRGYGYTF; CDR3nt: TGTGCCAGCAGTTTGAACAGGGGCTATGGCTACACCTTC
v_gene: TRBV7-2; abundance: once; d_gene: TRBD1; j_gene: TRBJ1-2; CDR3aa: CASSLARDRAYYGYTF; CDR3nt: TGTGCCAGCAGCTTAGCGCGTGACAGGGCATATTATGGCTACACCTTC
v_gene: TRBV11-3; abundance: NA; d_gene: TRBD2; j_gene: TRBJ2-5; CDR3aa: CASSPLAGAGETQYF; CDR3nt: TGTGCCAGCAGCCCTCTAGCGGGGGCTGGGGAGACCCAGTACTTC
v_gene: TRBV6-6; abundance: few; d_gene: TRBD2; j_gene: TRBJ2-1; CDR3aa: CASSFTAGVVEQFF; CDR3nt: TGTGCCAGCAGTTTTACCGCGGGAGTTGTTGAGCAGTTCTTC
v_gene: TRBV7-6; abundance: NA; d_gene: NA; j_gene: TRBJ1-6; CDR3aa: CASSEEGTENSPLHF; CDR3nt: TGTGCCAGCAGCGAAGAAGGGACTGAGAATTCACCCCTCCACTTT
v_gene: TRBV12-5; abundance: NA; d_gene: NA; j_gene: TRBJ2-2; CDR3aa: CASGLGTQMKLFF; CDR3nt: TGTGCTAGTGGTTTAGGGACACAAATGAAGCTGTTTTTT
v_gene: TRBV7-2; abundance: NA; d_gene: TRBD1; j_gene: TRBJ1-2; CDR3aa: CASSLGGQGHGYTF; CDR3nt: TGTGCCAGCAGCTTAGGTGGACAGGGCCATGGCTACACCTTC
v_gene: TRBV6-1; abundance: NA; d_gene: NA; j_gene: TRBJ2-3; CDR3aa: CASRISGSTDTQYF; CDR3nt: TGTGCCAGCAGAATTAGCGGTAGCACAGATACGCAGTATTTT
v_gene: TRBV9; abundance: NA; d_gene: TRBD1; j_gene: TRBJ1-4; CDR3aa: CASSAATGEGEKLFF; CDR3nt: TGTGCCAGCAGCGCCGCGACAGGGGAGGGTGAAAAACTGTTTTTT
v_gene: TRBV12-5; abundance: once; d_gene: TRBD1; j_gene: TRBJ1-2; CDR3aa: CASGLLRTGVNYGYTF; CDR3nt: TGTGCTAGTGGTTTGCTGCGGACAGGAGTGAATTATGGCTACACCTTC
v_gene: TRBV6-5; abundance: few; d_gene: TRBD2; j_gene: TRBJ2-7; CDR3aa: CASSWGGEQYF; CDR3nt: TGTGCCAGCAGCTGGGGGGGGGAGCAGTACTTC
v_gene: TRBV11-3; abundance: NA; d_gene: NA; j_gene: TRBJ1-2; CDR3aa: CASSFRTPNYGYTF; CDR3nt: TGTGCCAGCAGCTTCAGGACACCTAACTATGGCTACACCTTC
v_gene: TRBV7-9; abundance: NA; d_gene: NA; j_gene: TRBJ2-5; CDR3aa: CASSLRGKETQYF; CDR3nt: TGTGCCAGCAGCTTAAGAGGAAAAGAGACCCAGTACTTC
v_gene: TRBV5-6; abundance: NA; d_gene: NA; j_gene: TRBJ1-2; CDR3aa: CASSLADNHYGYTF; CDR3nt: TGTGCCAGCAGCTTGGCCGACAACCACTATGGCTACACCTTC
v_gene: TRBV19; abundance: NA; d_gene: NA; j_gene: TRBJ1-4; CDR3aa: CASSSRGVANEKLFF; CDR3nt: TGTGCCAGTAGCAGCCGGGGGGTAGCTAATGAAAAACTGTTTTTT
v_gene: TRBV7-3; abundance: NA; d_gene: TRBD1; j_gene: TRBJ2-2; CDR3aa: CASSLPTGGLGELFF; CDR3nt: TGTGCCAGCAGCTTACCTACAGGGGGCTTAGGGGAGCTGTTTTTT
v_gene: TRBV18; abundance: NA; d_gene: NA; j_gene: TRBJ2-5; CDR3aa: CASSQDSRGTQYF; CDR3nt: TGTGCCAGCTCACAAGACTCCAGGGGGACCCAGTACTTC
v_gene: TRBV27; abundance: NA; d_gene: TRBD1; j_gene: TRBJ1-2; CDR3aa: CASSLGQGDRYGYTF; CDR3nt: TGTGCCAGCAGTTTGGGACAGGGGGATCGTTATGGCTACACCTTC
v_gene: TRBV27; abundance: once; d_gene: NA; j_gene: TRBJ1-3; CDR3aa: CASSQRGSGNTIYF; CDR3nt: TGTGCCAGCAGCCAACGGGGCTCTGGAAACACCATATATTTT
v_gene: TRBV7-9; abundance: NA; d_gene: TRBD1; j_gene: TRBJ1-1; CDR3aa: CASSPRTGVNTEAFF; CDR3nt: TGTGCCAGCAGCCCTAGGACAGGGGTGAACACTGAAGCTTTCTTT
v_gene: TRBV5-6; abundance: NA; d_gene: NA; j_gene: TRBJ1-5; CDR3aa: CASSPLPGANQPQHF; CDR3nt: TGTGCCAGCAGCCCACTCCCAGGTGCAAATCAGCCCCAGCATTTT
v_gene: TRBV7-2; abundance: NA; d_gene: NA; j_gene: TRBJ1-2; CDR3aa: CASSPTGGYGYTF; CDR3nt: TGTGCCAGCAGCCCGACAGGCGGCTATGGCTACACCTTC
v_gene: TRBV19; abundance: NA; d_gene: NA; j_gene: TRBJ2-1; CDR3aa: CASNVRYGGNNEQFF; CDR3nt: TGTGCCAGTAACGTGAGGTACGGCGGAAACAATGAGCAGTTCTTC
v_gene: TRBV2; abundance: NA; d_gene: TRBD2; j_gene: TRBJ2-1; CDR3aa: CASRPGLAGWGEQFF; CDR3nt: TGTGCCAGCAGACCGGGACTAGCGGGATGGGGTGAGCAGTTCTTC
v_gene: TRBV28; abundance: NA; d_gene: NA; j_gene: TRBJ1-6; CDR3aa: CASSSPRGSYNSPLHF; CDR3nt: TGTGCCAGCAGTTCTCCCAGAGGCTCCTATAATTCACCCCTCCACTTT
v_gene: TRBV7-8; abundance: NA; d_gene: NA; j_gene: TRBJ2-6; CDR3aa: CASSPHSGANVLTF; CDR3nt: TGTGCCAGCAGCCCACATTCTGGGGCCAACGTCCTGACTTTC
v_gene: TRBV5-1; abundance: NA; d_gene: TRBD1; j_gene: TRBJ2-7; CDR3aa: CASSWTGGGSPYEQYF; CDR3nt: TGCGCCAGCAGCTGGACAGGGGGCGGGAGCCCCTACGAGCAGTACTTC
v_gene: TRBV29-1; abundance: NA; d_gene: TRBD1; j_gene: TRBJ1-1; CDR3aa: CSVGQGNTEAFF; CDR3nt: TGCAGCGTTGGACAGGGGAACACTGAAGCTTTCTTT
v_gene: TRBV19; abundance: NA; d_gene: NA; j_gene: TRBJ1-1; CDR3aa: CATYLLTARGTEAFF; CDR3nt: TGTGCCACCTACCTCCTGACGGCACGGGGAACTGAAGCTTTCTTT
v_gene: TRBV5-4; abundance: NA; d_gene: TRBD1; j_gene: TRBJ2-2; CDR3aa: CASSPNTGEGELFF; CDR3nt: TGTGCCAGCAGCCCGAATACAGGGGAAGGGGAGCTGTTTTTT
v_gene: TRBV7-6; abundance: NA; d_gene: TRBD2; j_gene: TRBJ2-7; CDR3aa: CASSLSGSSYEQYF; CDR3nt: TGTGCCAGCAGCTTAAGCGGGAGCTCCTACGAGCAGTACTTC
v_gene: TRBV7-2; abundance: once; d_gene: TRBD1; j_gene: TRBJ1-4; CDR3aa: CASSLEGQGYEKLFF; CDR3nt: TGTGCCAGCAGCTTAGAGGGACAGGGCTATGAAAAACTGTTTTTT
v_gene: TRBV4-3; abundance: NA; d_gene: TRBD1; j_gene: TRBJ2-5; CDR3aa: CASSQDNRGVETQYF; CDR3nt: TGCGCCAGCAGCCAAGACAACAGGGGGGTAGAGACCCAGTACTTC
v_gene: TRBV3-1/TRBV3-2; abundance: NA; d_gene: NA; j_gene: TRBJ1-3; CDR3aa: CASSPAIRGNTIYF; CDR3nt: TGTGCCAGCAGCCCCGCGATACGTGGAAACACCATATATTTT
v_gene: TRBV30; abundance: NA; d_gene: TRBD1; j_gene: TRBJ2-1; CDR3aa: CAWAPDRQNEQFF; CDR3nt: TGTGCCTGGGCCCCGGACAGGCAGAATGAGCAGTTCTTC
v_gene: TRBV2; abundance: NA; d_gene: TRBD1; j_gene: TRBJ1-6; CDR3aa: CASAGGAFDSPLHF; CDR3nt: TGTGCCAGCGCAGGGGGCGCGTTCGACTCACCCCTCCACTTT
v_gene: TRBV19; abundance: NA; d_gene: TRBD2; j_gene: TRBJ2-1; CDR3aa: CASSNPGVAGGPDYNEQFF; CDR3nt: TGTGCCAGTAGTAACCCCGGGGTAGCGGGAGGGCCAGATTACAATGAGCAGTTCTTC
v_gene: TRBV10-3; abundance: NA; d_gene: TRBD1; j_gene: TRBJ1-2; CDR3aa: CAISESNRGLYGYTF; CDR3nt: TGTGCCATCAGTGAGAGCAACAGGGGTCTCTATGGCTACACCTTC